The 4 T cell receptor beta chains below all came from one sample that was sequenced in a study of blood T cell repertoires in COVID-19. Clones were sequenced by immunoSEQ multiplex PCR, and TCRdb holds only the in-frame ones, with some missing. The sample lists 45,000 to 50,000 clones, 75% to 90% occurring once. Sequenced input: peripheral blood. The source is an elderly woman with COVID-19, enrolled during active disease.

The chain recombines TRBV5-5 with TRBJ2-7; 11 bases align to TRBD2. V shed 1 base, J shed 5 bases, and the junction held 8 bases outside the gene matches. The CDR3 spans 16 residues. Looked up from germline, CDR1 is SGHKS and CDR2 is YYEKEE (reference sequence). CDR3 loop: CASSLQWLAGGHEQYF. The CDR3 nucleotides read TGTGCCAGCAGCTTGCAGTGGCTAGCGGGAGGCCACGAGCAGTACTTC. Full variable domain (missing parts from reference TRBV5-5 and TRBJ2-7): DAGVTQSPTHLIKTRGQQVTLRCSPISGHKSVSWYQQVLGQGPQFIFQYYEKEERGRGNFPDRFSARQFPNYSSELNVNALLLGDSALYLCASSLQWLAGGHEQYFGPGTRLTVT.

V is TRBV12-5 and J is TRBJ1-5; D possibly corresponds to TRBD1 (5 bases). This CDR3 spans 16 amino acids. Germline V gene data show CDR1 as LGHNT and CDR2 as FRNRAP. V gave up 0 bases and J gave up 4 bases, with 13 bases separating them. CDR3: CASGLVVSAGNQPQHF. CDR3 nucleotides: TGTGCTAGTGGTTTGGTAGTTTCGGCAGGGAATCAGCCCCAGCATTTT.

The rearrangement joins TRBV6-2 or TRBV6-3 to TRBJ2-7, with 7 bases fitting TRBD1. The CDR3 contains 14 residues. After removal of 4 bases from V and 4 bases from J, the junction contained 7 bases not matched to a gene. The germline gives CDR1 MNHEY, CDR2 SVGEGT. DNA for the CDR3: TGTGCCAGCAGTTCCCGGGACAGACTTTACGAGCAGTACTTC. Protein product: CASSSRDRLYEQYF.

The chain joins TRBV6-1 to TRBJ2-3; D call uncertain. This CDR3 is 15 amino acids long. Germline CDR1 reads MNHNS; CDR2 reads SASEGT. Deletions cut 2 bases from V and 1 base from J, with 10 bases between. The CDR3 region has the DNA TGTGCCAGCAGTGAACAGGCACTCCGCACAGATACGCAGTATTTT. Translation: CASSEQALRTDTQYF.